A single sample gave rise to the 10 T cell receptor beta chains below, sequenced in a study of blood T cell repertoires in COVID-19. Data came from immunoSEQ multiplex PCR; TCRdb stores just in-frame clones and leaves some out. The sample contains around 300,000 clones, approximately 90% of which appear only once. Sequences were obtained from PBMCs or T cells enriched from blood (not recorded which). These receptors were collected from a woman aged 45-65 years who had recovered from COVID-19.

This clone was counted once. The CDR3 sequence: CASSLGVRGSYGYTF. The CDR3 DNA reads as TGTGCCAGCAGTTTAGGGGTCAGGGGCTCCTATGGCTACACCTTC. This rearrangement joins TRBV28 to TRBJ1-2, with D possibly matching TRBD1 (6 bases). Germline V gives CDR1 MDHEN, CDR2 SYDVKM. This CDR3 has 15 amino acids. V was pared by 2 bases and J by 4 bases, with 14 bases between.

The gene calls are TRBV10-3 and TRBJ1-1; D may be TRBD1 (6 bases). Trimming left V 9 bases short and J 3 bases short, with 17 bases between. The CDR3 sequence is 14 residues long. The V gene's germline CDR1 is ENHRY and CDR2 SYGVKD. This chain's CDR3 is CAINGWGLDTEAFF. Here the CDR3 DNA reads TGTGCCATTAACGGCTGGGGGCTTGACACTGAAGCTTTCTTT.

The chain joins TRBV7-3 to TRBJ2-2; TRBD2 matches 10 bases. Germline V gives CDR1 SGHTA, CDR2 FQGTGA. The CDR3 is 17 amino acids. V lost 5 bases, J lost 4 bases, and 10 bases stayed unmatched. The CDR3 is CASSPTLAGAATGELFF. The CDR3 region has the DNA TGTGCCAGCAGCCCTACCCTAGCGGGAGCCGCCACCGGGGAGCTGTTTTTT.

CDR3 sequence reads: CASSPRSGGNTEAFF. The CDR3 DNA sequence: TGCGCCAGCAGCCCCAGGAGCGGGGGGAACACTGAAGCTTTCTTT. This rearrangement joins TRBV4-3 to TRBJ1-1; perhaps TRBD1 as D (5 bases). V was clipped by 4 bases and J by 1 base, with 13 bases between them. The CDR3 is 15 amino acids. CDR1 is LGHNA, CDR2 YSLEER, per germline.

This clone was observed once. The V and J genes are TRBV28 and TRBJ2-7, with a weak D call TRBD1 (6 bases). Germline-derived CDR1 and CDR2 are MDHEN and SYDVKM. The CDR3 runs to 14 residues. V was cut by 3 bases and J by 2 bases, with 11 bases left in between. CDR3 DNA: TGTGCCAGCAGTTTGTACAGGGATGCCTACGAGCAGTACTTC. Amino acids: CASSLYRDAYEQYF. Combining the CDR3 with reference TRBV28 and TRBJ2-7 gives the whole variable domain DVKVTQSSRYLVKRTGEKVFLECVQDMDHENMFWYRQDPGLGLRLIYFSYDVKMKEKGDIPEGYSVSREKKERFSLILESASTNQTSMYLCASSLYRDAYEQYFGPGTRLTVT.

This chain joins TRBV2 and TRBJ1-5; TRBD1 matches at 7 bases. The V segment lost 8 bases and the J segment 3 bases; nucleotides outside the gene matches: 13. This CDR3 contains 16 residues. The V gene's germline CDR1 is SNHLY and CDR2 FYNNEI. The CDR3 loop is CASRGRDSYNNQPQHF. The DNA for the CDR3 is TGTGCCAGCCGAGGCCGGGACAGCTATAACAATCAGCCCCAGCATTTT.

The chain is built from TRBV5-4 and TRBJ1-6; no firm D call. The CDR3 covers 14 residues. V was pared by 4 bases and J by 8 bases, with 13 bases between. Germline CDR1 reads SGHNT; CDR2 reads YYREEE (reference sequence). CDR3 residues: CASSVTRGDSPLHF. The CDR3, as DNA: TGTGCCAGCAGCGTCACGCGCGGGGATTCACCCCTCCACTTT.

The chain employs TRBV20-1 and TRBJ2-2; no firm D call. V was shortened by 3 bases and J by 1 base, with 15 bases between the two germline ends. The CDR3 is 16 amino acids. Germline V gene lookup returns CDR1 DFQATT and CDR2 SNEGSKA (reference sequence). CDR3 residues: CSASPPGMRNTGELFF. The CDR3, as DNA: TGCAGTGCTAGTCCGCCGGGTATGAGGAACACCGGGGAGCTGTTTTTT.

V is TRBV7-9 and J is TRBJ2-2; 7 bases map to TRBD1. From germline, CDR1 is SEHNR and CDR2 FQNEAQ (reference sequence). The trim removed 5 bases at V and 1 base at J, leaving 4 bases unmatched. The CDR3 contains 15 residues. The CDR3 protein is CASSERQGNTGELFF. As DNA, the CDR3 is TGTGCCAGCAGCGAAAGACAGGGGAACACCGGGGAGCTGTTTTTT.

Here the CDR3 DNA reads TGTGCCACCAGCAGGCCCGGGACAGGGCGTGAAAATGAGCAGTTCTTC. This gives the protein CATSRPGTGRENEQFF. The V gene is TRBV15, the J gene TRBJ2-1; 9 bases are shared with TRBD1. The CDR3 has 16 residues. Unmatched junction bases numbered 10, after V lost 3 bases and J lost 7 bases. CDR1 is LNHNV, CDR2 YYDKDF, per germline (reference sequence).